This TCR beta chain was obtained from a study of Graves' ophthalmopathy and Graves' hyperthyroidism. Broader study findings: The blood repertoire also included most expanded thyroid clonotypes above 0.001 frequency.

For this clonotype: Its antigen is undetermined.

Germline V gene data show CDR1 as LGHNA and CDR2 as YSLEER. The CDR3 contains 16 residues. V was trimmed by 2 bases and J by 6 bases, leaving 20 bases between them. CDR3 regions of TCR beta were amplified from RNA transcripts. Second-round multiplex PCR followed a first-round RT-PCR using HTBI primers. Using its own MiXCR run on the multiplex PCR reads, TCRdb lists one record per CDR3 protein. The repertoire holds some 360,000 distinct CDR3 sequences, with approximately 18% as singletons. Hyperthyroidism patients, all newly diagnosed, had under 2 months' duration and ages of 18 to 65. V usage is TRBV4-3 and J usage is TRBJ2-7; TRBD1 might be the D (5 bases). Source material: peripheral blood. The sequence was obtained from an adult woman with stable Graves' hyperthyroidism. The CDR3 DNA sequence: TGCGCCAGCAGCCAACCTGTGCAGGGTAGGGTCGGCGAGCAGTACTTC. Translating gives CASSQPVQGRVGEQYF.